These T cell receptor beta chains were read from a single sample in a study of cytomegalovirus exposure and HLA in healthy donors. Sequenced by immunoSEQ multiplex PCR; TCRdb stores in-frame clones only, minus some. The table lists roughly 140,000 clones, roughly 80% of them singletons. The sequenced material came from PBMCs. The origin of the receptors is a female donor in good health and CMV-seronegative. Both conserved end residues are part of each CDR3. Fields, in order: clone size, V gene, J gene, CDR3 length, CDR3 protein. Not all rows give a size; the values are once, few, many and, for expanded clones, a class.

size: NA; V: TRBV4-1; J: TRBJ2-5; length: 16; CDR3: CASSHNRDRAQETQYF
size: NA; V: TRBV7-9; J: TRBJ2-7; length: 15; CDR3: CAARRRRRPTYEQYF
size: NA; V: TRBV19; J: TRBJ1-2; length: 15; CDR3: CASSEGAGGHYGYTF
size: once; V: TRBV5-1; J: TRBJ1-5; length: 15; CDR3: CASSLGGTGDQPQHF
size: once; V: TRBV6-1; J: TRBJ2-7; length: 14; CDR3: CAVLSGTVAYEQYF
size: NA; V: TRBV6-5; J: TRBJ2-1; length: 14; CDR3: CASSWGGGVDEQFF
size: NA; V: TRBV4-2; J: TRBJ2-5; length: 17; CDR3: CASSPDGTSGRGETQYF
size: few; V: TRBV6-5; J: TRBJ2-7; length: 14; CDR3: CASKTGGSSYEQYF
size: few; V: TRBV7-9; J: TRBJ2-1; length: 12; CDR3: CASSRTGNEQFF
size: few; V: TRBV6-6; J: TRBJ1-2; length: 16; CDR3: CASSYDPRQGGNGYTF
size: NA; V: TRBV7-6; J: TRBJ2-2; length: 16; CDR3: CASSSSDRGLGGELFF
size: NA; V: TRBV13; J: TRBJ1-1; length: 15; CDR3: CASSLVQGLGTEAFF
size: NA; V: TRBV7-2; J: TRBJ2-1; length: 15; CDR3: CASSPRTTRYNEQFF
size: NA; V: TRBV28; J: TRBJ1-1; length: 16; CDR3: CASSLYPPGDNTEAFF
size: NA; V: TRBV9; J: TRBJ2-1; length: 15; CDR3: CASSVRTGVPNEQFF
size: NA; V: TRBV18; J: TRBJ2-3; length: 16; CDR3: CASSPPSAGGKDTQYF
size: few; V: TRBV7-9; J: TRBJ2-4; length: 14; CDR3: CASSLGRQGNIQYF
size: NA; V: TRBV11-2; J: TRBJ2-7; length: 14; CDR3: CASTLGQNSYEQYF
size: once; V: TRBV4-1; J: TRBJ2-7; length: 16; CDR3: CASSQDSTSGSYEQYF
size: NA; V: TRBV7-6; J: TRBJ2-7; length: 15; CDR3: CASSLFGGAAYEQYF
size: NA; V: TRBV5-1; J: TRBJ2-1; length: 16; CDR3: CASSFPGLAGGNEQFF
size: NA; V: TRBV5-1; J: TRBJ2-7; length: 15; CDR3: CASSVDRVSSYEQYF
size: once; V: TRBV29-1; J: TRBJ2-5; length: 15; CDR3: CSVEDSGTEQETQYF
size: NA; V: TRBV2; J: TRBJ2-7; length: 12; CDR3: CASRLAGNEQYF
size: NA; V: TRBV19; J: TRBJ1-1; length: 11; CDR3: CASSPGSEAFF
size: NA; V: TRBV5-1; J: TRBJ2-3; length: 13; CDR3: CASSLERPDTQYF
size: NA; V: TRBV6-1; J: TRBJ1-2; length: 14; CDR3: CASRLQDYDYGYTF
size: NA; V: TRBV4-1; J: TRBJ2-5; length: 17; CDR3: CASSQDLGTGGRKTQYF
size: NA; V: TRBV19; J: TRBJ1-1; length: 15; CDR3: CASSIGRRGNTEAFF
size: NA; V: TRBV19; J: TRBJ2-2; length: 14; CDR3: CASSKGLYTGELFF
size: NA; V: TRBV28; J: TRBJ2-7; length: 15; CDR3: CASSLEGHVSYEQYF
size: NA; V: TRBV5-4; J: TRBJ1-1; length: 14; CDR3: CASSVNRVNTEAFF
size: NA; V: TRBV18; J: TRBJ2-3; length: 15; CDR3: CASSPTAGVLDTQYF
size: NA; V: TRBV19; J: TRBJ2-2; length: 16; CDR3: CASSIPGQGYTGELFF
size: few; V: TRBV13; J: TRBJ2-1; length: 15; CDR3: CASSLEGTGGNEQFF
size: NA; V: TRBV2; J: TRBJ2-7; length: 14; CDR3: CASSFDRGRDEQYF
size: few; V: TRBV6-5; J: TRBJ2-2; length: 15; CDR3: CASSYSLQGTGELFF
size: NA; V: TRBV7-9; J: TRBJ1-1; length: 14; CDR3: CASNSLEWDTEAFF
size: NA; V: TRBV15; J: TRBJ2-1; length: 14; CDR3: CATSREVGLDEQFF
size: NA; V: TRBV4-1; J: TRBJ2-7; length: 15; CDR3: CASSPLGGGSYEQYF
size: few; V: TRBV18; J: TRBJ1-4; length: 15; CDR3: CASSLLDREDEKLFF
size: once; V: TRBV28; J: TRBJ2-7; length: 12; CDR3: CASRTHRYEQYF
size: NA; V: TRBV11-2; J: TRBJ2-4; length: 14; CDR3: CASSPRAGGNIQYF
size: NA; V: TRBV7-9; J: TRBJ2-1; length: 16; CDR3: CASSRLAGGSYNEQFF
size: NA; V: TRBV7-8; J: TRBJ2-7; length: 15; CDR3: CASSLEGGSSYEQYF
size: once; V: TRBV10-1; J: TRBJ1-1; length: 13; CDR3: CASSGHHRTEAFF
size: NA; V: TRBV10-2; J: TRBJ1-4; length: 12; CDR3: CASSVFNEKLFF
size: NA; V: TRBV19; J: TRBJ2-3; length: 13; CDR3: CASSLASPDTQYF